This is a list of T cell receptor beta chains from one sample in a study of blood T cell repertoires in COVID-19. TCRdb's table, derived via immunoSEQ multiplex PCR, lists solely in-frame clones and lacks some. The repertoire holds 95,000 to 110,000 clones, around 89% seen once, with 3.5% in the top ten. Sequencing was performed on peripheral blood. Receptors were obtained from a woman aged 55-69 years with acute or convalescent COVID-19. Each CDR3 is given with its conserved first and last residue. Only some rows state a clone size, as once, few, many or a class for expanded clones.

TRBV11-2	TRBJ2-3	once	CASSSRGDTQYF
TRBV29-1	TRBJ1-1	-	CSVANRGMDTEAFF
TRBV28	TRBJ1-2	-	CASRGDMYGYTF
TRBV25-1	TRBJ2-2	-	CASREPRTGGAGGELFF
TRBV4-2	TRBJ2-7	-	CASSQDPSTSGRSGEQYF
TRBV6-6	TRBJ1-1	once	CASSYWAGRMNTEAFF
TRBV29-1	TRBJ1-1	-	CSVGQGSGTEAFF
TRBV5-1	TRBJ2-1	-	CASSKRERMGEQFF
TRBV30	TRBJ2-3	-	CAWSVRRADTQYF
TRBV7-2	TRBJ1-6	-	CASSPPGRGSYNSPLHF
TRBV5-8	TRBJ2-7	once	CASSLGAGLSSEQYF
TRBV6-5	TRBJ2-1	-	CATKQGVDYNEQFF
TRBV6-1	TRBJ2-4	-	CASSGGRRGRVENIQYF
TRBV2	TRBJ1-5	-	CASGLALQPQHF
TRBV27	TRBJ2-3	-	CASWRDVTTDTQYF
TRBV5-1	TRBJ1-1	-	CASSLGQGSHTEAFF
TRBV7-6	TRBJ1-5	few	CASSLLSSGTGVPQPQHF
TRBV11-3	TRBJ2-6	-	CASSGQGPPLLTF
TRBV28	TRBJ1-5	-	CASRRGNQPQHF
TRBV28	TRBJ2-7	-	CASSNTGTSYEQYF
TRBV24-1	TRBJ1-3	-	CATSDFLGNTIYF
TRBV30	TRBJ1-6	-	CAFGQGFSPLHF
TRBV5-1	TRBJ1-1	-	CASSRGQGNTEAFF
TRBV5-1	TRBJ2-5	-	CASRDFPYQETQYF
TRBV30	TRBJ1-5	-	CAWSPGQGAGSNQPQHF
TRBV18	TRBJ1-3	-	CASSGQRQNSGNTIYF
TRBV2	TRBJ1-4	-	CASRAAENLVEKLFF
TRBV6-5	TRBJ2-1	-	CASGRLRSYNEQFF
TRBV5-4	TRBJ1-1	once	CASSFVNTEAFF